The 27 T cell receptor beta chains presented below share a single source sample, sequenced in a study of neurological immune-mediated disorders. In TCRdb, the 5' RACE reads were re-called with MiXCR into one record per CDR3 protein. The sample contains around 55,000 distinct CDR3 sequences, 4% of which appear only once. The specimen sequenced was CD4+ T cells from blood. The receptors derive from a woman aged 40 to 50 with multiple sclerosis.

The chain uses TRBV19 and TRBJ1-4, with a possible D match to TRBD1 (5 bases). The CDR3 has 15 amino acids. V lost 1 base to trimming and J lost 10 bases, with 16 bases between them. The germline CDR1 and CDR2 sequences are LNHDA and SQIVND (reference sequence). The CDR3 DNA sequence: TGTGCCAGTAGTATAGTCCATCAGGGAATTGGAAAACTGTTTTTT. Residues: CASSIVHQGIGKLFF.

This clonotype was found many times. The genes are TRBV5-1 and TRBJ2-7; 8 bases fit TRBD1. Trimming at V came to 2 bases and at J to 6 bases, leaving 7 bases not matched to a gene. CDR3 length: 14 amino acids. Germline V CDR1 and CDR2: SGHRS, YFSETQ. This chain's CDR3 is CASSFGQGWGEQYF. CDR3 bases: TGCGCCAGCAGCTTTGGACAGGGATGGGGCGAGCAGTACTTC.

This clonotype was seen repeatedly, ten times or more. The gene calls are TRBV5-1 and TRBJ1-1, with a possible D match to TRBD1 (5 bases). The germline V and J ends were trimmed by 4 bases and 3 bases, with 16 bases remaining between them. Germline CDR1 reads SGHRS; CDR2 reads YFSETQ. This CDR3 comprises 15 residues. The CDR3 region is CASSLTTPGDTEAFF. The CDR3 nucleotides read TGCGCCAGCAGCCTGACCACTCCGGGGGACACTGAAGCTTTCTTT.

This clonotype came up many times. This chain's CDR3 is CASSSPGPQTYIYNEQFF. CDR3 sequence (DNA): TGTGCCAGCAGCTCACCCGGGCCTCAGACCTACATCTACAATGAGCAGTTCTTC. The chain is built from TRBV5-4 and TRBJ2-1, with D unclear. The CDR3 is made up of 18 amino acids. V was clipped by 3 bases and J by 3 bases, with 22 bases between them. Germline V lookup: CDR1 SGHNT, CDR2 YYREEE (reference sequence). Full variable domain (outside the CDR3, taken from reference TRBV5-4 and TRBJ2-1): ETGVTQSPTHLIKTRGQQVTLRCSSQSGHNTVSWYQQALGQGPQFIFQYYREEENGRGNFPPRFSGLQFPNYSSELNVNALELDDSALYLCASSSPGPQTYIYNEQFFGPGTRLTVL.

The sample holds many counts of this clonotype. The chain links TRBV5-1 to TRBJ2-1; 7 nucleotides agree with TRBD1. This CDR3 has 15 residues. Germline trimming cut 1 base from V and 5 bases from J; bases unmatched to any gene: 6. The germline CDR1 and CDR2 sequences are SGHRS and YFSETQ. This CDR3 reads CASSLTGQSNNEQFF. CDR3 DNA: TGCGCCAGCAGCTTGACGGGACAGTCTAACAATGAGCAGTTCTTC.

This clonotype has ten or more counts. The chain links TRBV20-1 to TRBJ1-5; D is unresolved. This CDR3 comprises 13 residues. CDR1 DFQATT and CDR2 SNEGSKA come from the germline V gene (reference sequence). V lost 1 base to trimming and J lost 3 bases, with 7 bases between them. The CDR3 region is CSARGGPNQPQHF. Written as DNA, the CDR3 is TGCAGTGCTAGAGGAGGGCCCAATCAGCCCCAGCATTTT.

This clonotype was picked up many times. This chain connects TRBV9 to TRBJ2-5, with TRBD2 matching over 7 bases. This CDR3 comprises 15 residues. Germline CDR1 SGDLS, CDR2 YYNGEE. V gave up 4 bases and J gave up 3 bases; unmatched junction bases: 9. Written as DNA, the CDR3 is TGTGCCAGCAGCACCTTTAGCGGGCGCGAAGAGACCCAGTACTTC. Translating gives CASSTFSGREETQYF. The full variable domain, with the rest looked up from reference TRBV9 and TRBJ2-5, is DSGVTQTPKHLITATGQRVTLRCSPRSGDLSVYWYQQSLDQGLQFLIQYYNGEERAKGNILERFSAQQFPDLHSELNLSSLELGDSALYFCASSTFSGREETQYFGPGTRLLVL.

This clonotype turned up a few times. J is TRBJ1-6 and V is TRBV29-1; no definite D call. V lost 4 bases and J 7 bases, leaving 11 bases between the germline ends. Germline V CDR1 and CDR2: SQVTM, ANQGSEA. The CDR3 length is 13 residues. CDR3 region: CSVATEPNSPLHF. The DNA of the CDR3 is TGCAGCGTTGCGACGGAACCCAATTCACCCCTCCACTTT.

This clonotype occurred many times. The chain combines TRBV7-8 with TRBJ2-1; TRBD2 is a possible D gene (6 bases). Germline V gene sequence: CDR1 SGHVS, CDR2 FQNEAQ. Trimming took 3 bases from V and 2 from J, leaving 8 bases between them. The CDR3 has 14 amino acids. CDR3 sequence (DNA): TGTGCCAGCAGCTTCGGGGGACCCTACAATGAGCAGTTCTTC. Amino acids: CASSFGGPYNEQFF.

This clonotype was recorded many times. The chain recombines TRBV7-8 with TRBJ1-5; possibly TRBD1 for D (5 bases). CDR1 and CDR2 from the germline V gene are SGHVS and FQNEAQ. Trimming stripped 3 bases from V and 0 bases from J, with 15 bases between. This CDR3 comprises 17 residues. CDR3 sequence: CASSLLDGTYSNQPQHF. The CDR3 region has the DNA TGTGCCAGCAGCTTGTTGGACGGGACCTATAGCAATCAGCCCCAGCATTTT.

This clonotype was observed at least ten times. The rearrangement joins TRBV29-1 to TRBJ1-2; D is uncertain. The CDR3 is 11 residues long. V dropped 7 bases and J dropped 1 base, with 7 bases sitting between them. Germline V gene data show CDR1 as SQVTM and CDR2 as ANQGSEA. In nucleotides, the CDR3 is TGCAGCGATGAGTATAACTATGGCTACACCTTC. Its protein product is CSDEYNYGYTF.

This clonotype was seen many times. For the CDR3, the DNA is TGTGCCAGCAGCATAGGACAGGGGCAGGGTGGCTACACCTTC. It specifies CASSIGQGQGGYTF. The V gene is TRBV7-9, the J gene TRBJ1-2; 9 bases match TRBD1. This CDR3 spans 14 amino acids. CDR1 SEHNR and CDR2 FQNEAQ come from the germline V gene (reference sequence). The junction had 8 bases not matched to a gene; V was cut back by 5 bases and J by 7 bases.

This clonotype was recorded many times. The J gene is TRBJ1-1, the V gene TRBV20-1, with D uncertain. Per germline, CDR1 DFQATT and CDR2 SNEGSKA (reference sequence). The CDR3 is 12 amino acids. Trimming removed 3 bases from V and 1 base from J, with 6 bases in between. Here the CDR3 reads CSASLENTEAFF. The CDR3 DNA follows: TGCAGTGCTAGTTTGGAGAACACTGAAGCTTTCTTT.

This clonotype showed up many times. The V and J genes are TRBV3-1 and TRBJ2-7, with TRBD2 matching 7 bases. The CDR3 length is 13 residues. Germline V gene sequence: CDR1 LGHDT, CDR2 YNNKEL (reference sequence). The J segment lost 6 bases and the V segment lost 1 base, leaving 3 bases of the junction unmatched. CDR3 sequence: CASSQGEGGEQYF. Here the CDR3 DNA reads TGTGCCAGCAGCCAAGGGGAGGGAGGCGAGCAGTACTTC.

This clonotype was observed at least ten times. This chain links TRBV28 with TRBJ2-1; D call uncertain. Trimming pared 5 bases from V and 4 bases from J, leaving 9 bases between. The germline V gene encodes CDR1 MDHEN and CDR2 SYDVKM. The CDR3 extends over 13 amino acids. CDR3 protein: CASSAPGYNEQFF. The CDR3 nucleotides are TGTGCCAGCAGTGCTCCAGGTTACAATGAGCAGTTCTTC.

J is TRBJ1-1 and V is TRBV20-1; TRBD1 agrees at 9 bases. This CDR3 spans 13 amino acids. From germline, CDR1 is DFQATT and CDR2 SNEGSKA (reference sequence). CDR3 protein: CNGTGGWGTEAFF. CDR3 DNA sequence: TGCAATGGAACAGGGGGCTGGGGGACTGAAGCTTTCTTT.

The count of this clonotype is one. V usage is TRBV6-1 and J usage is TRBJ2-3; 10 bases map to TRBD1. Germline V gene data show CDR1 as MNHNS and CDR2 as SASEGT. The CDR3 runs 15 residues. Trimming cost V 4 bases and J 12 bases; bases outside gene matches: 13. DNA of the CDR3: TGTGCCAGCAGTGGACAGGGGGCCCACCAATGGACACAGTATTTT. Translating it yields CASSGQGAHQWTQYF.

This clonotype was counted ten times or more. The genes are TRBV20-1 and TRBJ1-2, with D possibly TRBD1 on 6 matching bases. V was cut by 0 bases and J by 8 bases, with 22 bases left in between. Germline V gene lookup returns CDR1 DFQATT and CDR2 SNEGSKA (reference sequence). The CDR3 covers 16 residues. The CDR3 is CSAREMGLGTGRGYTF. The CDR3 coding sequence is TGCAGTGCTAGAGAGATGGGTCTGGGCACAGGGAGAGGCTACACCTTC.

This clonotype was detected many times. V and J are TRBV4-1 and TRBJ1-1, with TRBD1 as a possible D gene (5 bases). CDR1 is MGHRA and CDR2 is YSYEKL in the germline V gene. V shed 6 bases and J shed 1 base, with 15 bases lying between them. The CDR3 extends over 15 amino acids. The CDR3 spells CASSHQTTGNTEAFF. The DNA for the CDR3 is TGCGCCAGCAGTCACCAAACTACAGGGAACACTGAAGCTTTCTTT.

This clonotype has a count of ten or more. The genes are TRBV20-1 and TRBJ1-2; D unresolved. Trimming removed 6 bases from V and 4 bases from J, with 21 bases in between. The germline V gene has CDR1 DFQATT and CDR2 SNEGSKA (reference sequence). The CDR3 contains 15 residues. The chain's CDR3 is CSAPPPANGGYGYTF. The DNA of the CDR3 is TGCAGTGCCCCCCCGCCCGCGAACGGCGGCTATGGCTACACCTTC.

This clonotype was counted many times. The gene calls are TRBV4-1 and TRBJ1-1, with D possibly matching TRBD1 (6 bases). The germline V and J ends were trimmed by 4 bases and 0 bases, with 9 bases remaining between them. CDR1 and CDR2 (germline): MGHRA, YSYEKL. The CDR3 spans 14 residues. This CDR3 reads CASSPGVLNTEAFF. Here the CDR3 DNA reads TGCGCCAGCAGCCCAGGGGTTTTGAACACTGAAGCTTTCTTT.

This clonotype has at least ten counts. This chain links TRBV20-1 with TRBJ2-4; the match to TRBD1 covers 9 bases. This CDR3 has 14 amino acids. The V gene's germline CDR1 is DFQATT and CDR2 SNEGSKA (reference sequence). The trim removed 6 bases at V and 1 base at J, leaving 4 bases unmatched. CDR3 sequence reads: CSAPGQGAKNIQYF. CDR3 coding DNA: TGCAGTGCGCCGGGACAGGGTGCCAAAAACATTCAGTACTTC.

This clonotype was found many times. The rearrangement uses TRBV5-1 and TRBJ2-2; 7 bases map to TRBD1. Germline lookup yields CDR1 SGHRS and CDR2 YFSETQ. The CDR3 consists of 16 residues. V lost 5 bases to trimming and J lost 6 bases; unmatched junction nucleotides: 13. CDR3 bases: TGCGCCAGCAGTAACACTGATAAGGGGGCGGCCGGGGAGCTGTTTTTT. This translates into CASSNTDKGAAGELFF.

This clonotype came up many times. The CDR3 nucleotides are TGTGCCAGCAGCTTAATCCCAGCCACAGATACGCAGTATTTT. Translation gives CASSLIPATDTQYF. This chain connects TRBV7-3 to TRBJ2-3, with D unresolved. CDR1 is SGHTA and CDR2 is FQGTGA in the germline V gene. V was cut by 1 base and J by 2 bases, with 7 bases left in between. There are 14 residues in the CDR3.

This clonotype is medium-sized in the sample. The chain combines TRBV20-1 with TRBJ1-1; D ambiguous. V was clipped by 0 bases and J by 0 bases, with 11 bases between them. The germline gives CDR1 DFQATT, CDR2 SNEGSKA (reference sequence). The CDR3 has 15 residues. The CDR3 reads CSARDGYGMNTEAFF. The CDR3 DNA is TGCAGTGCTAGAGACGGGTACGGCATGAACACTGAAGCTTTCTTT.

This clonotype showed up many times. This sequence joins TRBV2 and TRBJ1-6, with 7 bases aligning to TRBD1. Germline V lookup: CDR1 SNHLY, CDR2 FYNNEI. J lost 9 bases, V lost 1 base, and 6 bases had no gene match. The length of the CDR3 is 15 residues. The CDR3 nucleotides are TGTGCCAGCAGTGAAGGGGTCAGGGGGTCTTCACCCCTCCACTTT. It specifies CASSEGVRGSSPLHF.

This clonotype came up many times. The chain carries TRBV10-2 and TRBJ2-5, with 9 bases aligning to TRBD2. Germline values: CDR1 WSHSY, CDR2 SAAADI. V gave up 5 bases and J gave up 1 base; unmatched junction bases: 11. This CDR3 region has 17 residues. The CDR3 loop is CASSPAQRGDLQETQYF. The CDR3 DNA is TGCGCCAGCAGTCCAGCCCAGCGGGGGGACCTCCAAGAGACCCAGTACTTC.